This T cell receptor beta chain stems from a study of post-analysis software for immune sequencing data. Findings and caveats of the study: When patients were compared with controls, four or five TRBV segments were more frequent, TRBV5-6, TRBV5-1 and TRBV20-1 among them.

Built from TCR beta cDNA, the libraries had unique molecular identifiers in them. TCRdb ran MiXCR on the PCR reads and lists one entry per CDR3 protein. The repertoire holds about 820,000 distinct CDR3 sequences, with approximately 53% as singletons. The V and J ends lost 4 bases and 2 bases, in that order; junction bases with no gene match: 4. The CDR3 runs to 15 residues. This clonotype was seen more than once but under ten times. Its antigen is not identified. V usage is TRBV12-3 or TRBV12-4 and J usage is TRBJ2-3; the match to TRBD1 covers 9 bases. This clonotype originated in a girl aged 5 to 17 with multiple sclerosis. Sequencing input: blood. The CDR3 sequence is CASSSGQGITDTQYF. DNA of the CDR3: TGTGCCAGCAGTTCCGGACAGGGGATCACAGATACGCAGTATTTT.